This TCR beta chain was identified during a study of T cells in Graves' hyperthyroidism and ophthalmopathy. Amplification of TCR beta CDR3 regions used RNA as the template. The study used the HTBI primer set for a first-round RT-PCR of the TCR CDR3. MiXCR was run by TCRdb on the multiplex PCR reads, yielding one entry per CDR3 protein. The repertoire consists of around 400,000 distinct CDR3 sequences, with approximately 15% occurring once and the leading ten covering 28%. Germline V gene lookup returns CDR1 DFQATT and CDR2 SNEGSKA (reference sequence). Trimming at V came to 3 bases and at J to 3 bases, leaving 5 bases not matched to a gene. This CDR3 has 13 residues.

The sequenced sample consisted of blood. The TCR was taken from a woman in her late teens or twenties with Graves' hyperthyroidism that later progressed to Graves' ophthalmopathy. J is TRBJ2-7 and V is TRBV20-1; 7 nucleotides agree with TRBD1. The CDR3 DNA reads TGCAGTGCTAGGGGACAGAGCAACTACGAGCAGTACTTC. Its protein is CSARGQSNYEQYF.